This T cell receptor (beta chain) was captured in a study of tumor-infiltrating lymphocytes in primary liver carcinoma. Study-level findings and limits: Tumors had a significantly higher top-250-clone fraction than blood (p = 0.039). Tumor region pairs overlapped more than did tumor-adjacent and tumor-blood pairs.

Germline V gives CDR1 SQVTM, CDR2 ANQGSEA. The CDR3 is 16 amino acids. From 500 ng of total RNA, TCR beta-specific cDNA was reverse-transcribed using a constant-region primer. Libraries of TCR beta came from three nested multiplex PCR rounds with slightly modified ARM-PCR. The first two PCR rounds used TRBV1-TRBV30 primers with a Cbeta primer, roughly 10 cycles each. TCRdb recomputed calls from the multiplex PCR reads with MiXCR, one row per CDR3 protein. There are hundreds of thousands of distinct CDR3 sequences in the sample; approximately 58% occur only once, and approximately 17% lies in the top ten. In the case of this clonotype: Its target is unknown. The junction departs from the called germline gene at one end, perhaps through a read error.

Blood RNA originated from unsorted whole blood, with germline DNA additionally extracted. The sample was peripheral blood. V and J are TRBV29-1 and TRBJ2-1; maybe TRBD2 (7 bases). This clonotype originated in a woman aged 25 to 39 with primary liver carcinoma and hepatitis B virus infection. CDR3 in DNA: TGCAGCGCTGACATACAGGGCGGGAGCTCATACAATGAGCGGTTCTTC. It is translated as CSADIQGGSSYNERFF.